This entry features one T cell receptor (beta chain) sequence. Germline CDR1 is KGHDR and CDR2 is SFDVKD. This CDR3 is 15 amino acids long. V shed 0 bases, J shed 6 bases, and the junction held 4 bases outside the gene matches. The data were produced by immunoSEQ multiplex PCR, yet TCRdb's version contains in-frame clones alone and is incomplete. Of 70,000 or so clones listed, 75% to 90% are singletons. This sample was included in a study of control samples from healthy donors and cancer patients. The sample comprised blood. This receptor was taken from a man aged 50 to 60 in good health. The chain couples TRBV24-1 to TRBJ2-1; TRBD1 aligns across 7 bases. The CDR3, as DNA: TGTGCCACCAGTGATTTGAGGGCAGGGGGCAATGAGCAGTTCTTC. The encoded protein is CATSDLRAGGNEQFF.